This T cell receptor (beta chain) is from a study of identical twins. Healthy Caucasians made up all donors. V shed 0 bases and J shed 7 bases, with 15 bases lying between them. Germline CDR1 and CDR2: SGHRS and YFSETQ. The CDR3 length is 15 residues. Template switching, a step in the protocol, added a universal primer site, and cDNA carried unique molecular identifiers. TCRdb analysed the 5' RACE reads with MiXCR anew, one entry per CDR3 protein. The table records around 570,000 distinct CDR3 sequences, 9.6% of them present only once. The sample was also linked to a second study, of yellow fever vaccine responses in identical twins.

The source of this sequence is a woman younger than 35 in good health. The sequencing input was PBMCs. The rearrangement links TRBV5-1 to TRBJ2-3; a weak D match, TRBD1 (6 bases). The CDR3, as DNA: TGCGCCAGCAGCTTGGACAGGGTGAGGACAAATACGCAGTATTTT. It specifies CASSLDRVRTNTQYF.